The entry below gives a single TCR beta chain sequence along with its context. Its binding antigen is unknown. The sample holds no much larger clone one base away, and base qualities are not on file. This sample is drawn from a study of T cell repertoires in cytomegalovirus infection (dated by TCRdb to between 2018 and 2021). Turning to the overall study: The peptide stimulations were aimed at well-studied HLA-B-restricted epitopes as well as recently identified HLA-C-restricted CMV epitopes, whose presentation resists viral immunomodulation. The HLA type of each donor mattered for the analysis, because public TCR beta signatures pointed to carriage of CMV infection along with the matching HLA type.

From cysteine to valine, the CDR3 is 14 amino acids long. Solely the CDR3 DNA is kept, with 42 bases framed from the first base. Looking up the germline V gene yields CDR1 LGHNT and CDR2 FRNRAP. Sequencing relied on an Illumina HiSeq 1500. TCRdb passed the public sequencing reads through fastp at Q25 and MiXCR, retaining productive beta sequences. Each CDR3 protein appears once, grouped with its most common genes and DNA. The sample yields about 920,000 distinct CDR3 sequences; about a third were counted once. 11% to 15% of the sample comes from the top ten. What this sample's treatment or condition label stands for: in vitro stimulation with specific CMV peptide epitopes to enrich CMV-specific T cells. The paper as a whole reports these results and caveats: In both this cohort and an independent roughly 400-donor cohort, the cumulative frequency of public TCR beta family members distinguished carriers of CMV infection plus the relevant HLA type. The ex vivo response was dominated by HLA-C-restricted CMV-specific TCR beta clonotypes, which also provided the single most frequent clonotype in two of eight donors.

This clonotype originated in a human donor in good health (CMV status not recorded). Some clones in this sample may be carry-over from other donors' samples. The starting material was cultured CD8+ T cells from PBMCs, obtained from culture after CMV antigen stimulation. The chain is made from TRBV12-5 and TRBJ2-7; no D segment can be confidently identified. The sequenced DNA: TGTGCTAGTGGTTTCCTAACCCGGTCCTACGAACAGTTCGTC. Translation gives CASGFLTRSYEQFV.